Following are 20 T cell receptor beta chains from one sample sequenced in a study of cytomegalovirus exposure and HLA in healthy donors. Method: immunoSEQ multiplex PCR; TCRdb's copy keeps in-frame clones and lacks some. The data hold fewer than 150,000 clones, with about nine tenths observed a single time. Sequencing was done on a sample of PBMCs. Receptors were obtained from a man aged 18 to 35 in good health and CMV-seronegative.

This sequence joins TRBV7-2 and TRBJ2-3; 11 bases are a match to TRBD2. V was clipped by 3 bases and J by 2 bases; unmatched bases: 10. In germline, CDR1 is SGHTA, CDR2 FQGNSA. This CDR3 spans 18 amino acids. CDR3 in DNA: TGTGCCAGCAGCTTTTCCTATAGCGGGGGGGGCCCCACAGATACGCAGTATTTT. Its translation is CASSFSYSGGGPTDTQYF.

The chain links TRBV5-4 to TRBJ2-2, with a tentative D call TRBD2 (6 bases). Between the trimmed V and J ends, which lost 3 bases and 4 bases, there was a span of 10 bases. Germline CDR1 SGHNT, CDR2 YYREEE (reference sequence). This CDR3 region has 14 residues. The CDR3 region is CASSWDFPTGELFF. CDR3 DNA sequence: TGTGCCAGCAGCTGGGACTTTCCCACCGGGGAGCTGTTTTTT.

This clone was recorded once. CDR3 nucleotide sequence: TGTGCCAGCAGCTCCGAGCTACAGGGGGCAACTAATGAAAAACTGTTTTTT. Protein: CASSSELQGATNEKLFF. This rearrangement joins TRBV5-6 to TRBJ1-4, with TRBD1 identical over 8 bases. Unmatched junction bases numbered 7, after V lost 3 bases and J lost 0 bases. Germline CDR1 SGHDT, CDR2 YYEEEE. The CDR3 has 17 residues.

The chain has TRBV2 and TRBJ2-2; possible D gene TRBD2, 5 bases. V lost 8 bases to trimming and J lost 4 bases, with 14 bases between them. The germline CDR1 and CDR2 sequences are SNHLY and FYNNEI. This CDR3 spans 14 amino acids. This CDR3 is CASQRLAPTGELFF. In nucleotides, the CDR3 is TGTGCCAGCCAGCGGTTAGCCCCCACCGGGGAGCTGTTTTTT.

V gene TRBV25-1 combines with J gene TRBJ2-7, with TRBD1 identical over 7 bases. Germline CDR1 is MGHDK and CDR2 is SYGVNS. This CDR3 comprises 16 residues. With V trimmed by 4 bases and J by 0 bases, 9 bases remained unmatched. The CDR3 DNA is TGTGCCAGCAGTGCAACTGGACAGGATTACTCCTACGAGCAGTACTTC. Translated, it gives CASSATGQDYSYEQYF.

The chain carries TRBV11-3 and TRBJ2-7, with 9 bases lining up with TRBD1. Germline V gene data show CDR1 as SGHNT and CDR2 as YENEEA. J was trimmed by 2 bases and V by 5 bases; bases with no gene match: 7. CDR3 size: 15 residues. CDR3 in DNA: TGTGCCAGCAGCCTCACCGGGACAGGGACCTACGAGCAGTACTTC. Its protein is CASSLTGTGTYEQYF.

The sample holds one count of this clone. The CDR3 bases are TGTGCCAGCAGCTTAGTGAATACTAGAGAGACCCAGTACTTC. Its protein product is CASSLVNTRETQYF. The chain carries TRBV7-6 and TRBJ2-5; D may be TRBD2 (5 bases). Germline V gene lookup returns CDR1 SGHVS and CDR2 FNYEAQ. CDR3 length: 14 residues. V lost 1 base to trimming and J lost 4 bases, with 10 bases between them.

The gene calls are TRBV19 and TRBJ1-1; TRBD1 aligns across 7 bases. Germline trimming cut 7 bases from V and 5 bases from J; bases unmatched to any gene: 13. The CDR3 covers 15 residues. Germline V gene lookup returns CDR1 LNHDA and CDR2 SQIVND (reference sequence). The CDR3 sequence is CASKKSGTDGTEAFF. The CDR3 bases are TGTGCCAGTAAAAAATCCGGGACAGACGGTACTGAAGCTTTCTTT. Variable domain in full (rest from reference TRBV19 and TRBJ1-1): DGGITQSPKYLFRKEGQNVTLSCEQNLNHDAMYWYRQDPGQGLRLIYYSQIVNDFQKGDIAEGYSVSREKKESFPLTVTSAQKNPTAFYLCASKKSGTDGTEAFFGQGTRLTVV.

Here the CDR3 DNA reads TGTGCCAGCAGCGCGACAGGGGAGGATGAAAAACTGTTTTTT. This encodes CASSATGEDEKLFF. This chain joins TRBV5-4 and TRBJ1-4; 8 bases align to TRBD1. Germline-derived CDR1 and CDR2 are SGHNT and YYREEE (reference sequence). Trimming cost V 4 bases and J 6 bases; bases outside gene matches: 5. The CDR3 contains 14 residues.

J is TRBJ2-7 and V is TRBV5-1; D may be TRBD2 (5 bases). CDR3 size: 12 residues. Germline lookup yields CDR1 SGHRS and CDR2 YFSETQ. Trimming stripped 1 base from V and 5 bases from J, with 7 bases between. In DNA form, the CDR3 reads TGCGCCAGCAGCTTGTTCGGGAACGAGCAGTACTTC. The encoded protein is CASSLFGNEQYF.

The chain carries TRBV30 and TRBJ2-7; 7 positions agree with TRBD1. CDR3 length: 13 residues. Germline V gives CDR1 GTSNPN, CDR2 SVGIG (reference sequence). The J segment lost 2 bases and the V segment lost 3 bases, leaving 4 bases of the junction unmatched. CDR3 DNA sequence: TGTGCCTGGAGGAGGGACAGCACCTACGAGCAGTACTTC. Its protein product is CAWRRDSTYEQYF.

The rearrangement joins TRBV6-6 to TRBJ2-7; 8 positions agree with TRBD1. V lost 7 bases to trimming and J lost 4 bases; unmatched junction nucleotides: 3. The CDR3 totals 12 residues. Germline lookup yields CDR1 MNHNY and CDR2 SVGAGI (reference sequence). CDR3 nucleotides: TGTGCCAGCAAACAGGGGGAGTACGAGCAGTACTTC. This codes for CASKQGEYEQYF.

The chain is built from TRBV9 and TRBJ2-1; 8 bases agree with TRBD2. CDR3 length equals 16 residues. The ends lost 4 bases at V and 0 bases at J; junction bases unmatched: 6. Germline V gene sequence: CDR1 SGDLS, CDR2 YYNGEE. Here the CDR3 reads CASSTSGRSSYNEQFF. CDR3 in DNA: TGTGCCAGCAGCACTAGCGGACGGAGCTCCTACAATGAGCAGTTCTTC.

The V gene is TRBV29-1, the J gene TRBJ2-7; tentatively, D is TRBD2 (6 bases). Germline-derived CDR1 and CDR2 are SQVTM and ANQGSEA. The CDR3 length is 11 residues. Trimming stripped 4 bases from V and 8 bases from J, with 12 bases between. CDR3 region: CSVAGLSQQYF. The CDR3 DNA is TGCAGCGTTGCGGGACTGTCCCAGCAGTACTTC.

The chain employs TRBV10-1 and TRBJ2-1; weak D call: TRBD1 (6 bases). The CDR3 length is 15 residues. Trimming shortened V by 0 bases and J by 7 bases, and 13 bases separated the two germline ends. Germline V CDR1 and CDR2: WNHNN, SYGVQD (reference sequence). The CDR3 here is CASSESLQGENEQFF. The CDR3 coding sequence is TGCGCCAGCAGTGAGTCGTTACAGGGAGAGAATGAGCAGTTCTTC.

The chain recombines TRBV6-1 with TRBJ1-2; 9 nucleotides match TRBD1. This CDR3 comprises 12 residues. Unmatched junction bases numbered 9, after V lost 10 bases and J lost 9 bases. Germline CDR1 MNHNS, CDR2 SASEGT. Written as DNA, the CDR3 is TGTGCCATCGCCGGGACAGGGTATAGCTACACCTTC. Protein product: CAIAGTGYSYTF.

The rearrangement uses TRBV14 and TRBJ2-3; 13 bases line up with TRBD2. With V trimmed by 5 bases and J by 4 bases, 9 bases remained unmatched. The CDR3 loop spans 17 amino acids. Germline V gene data show CDR1 as SGHDN and CDR2 as FVKESK. CDR3 DNA sequence: TGTGCCAGCAGCAGAGGGGCACTAGCGGGAGGGCCAGATACGCAGTATTTT. As protein: CASSRGALAGGPDTQYF.

The chain employs TRBV25-1 and TRBJ2-2, with 9 bases aligning to TRBD1. Per germline, CDR1 MGHDK and CDR2 SYGVNS. Germline trimming cut 3 bases from V and 3 bases from J; bases unmatched to any gene: 5. The CDR3 runs 16 residues. The CDR3 coding sequence is TGTGCCAGCAGTGAGACACAGGGGGCGTACACCGGGGAGCTGTTTTTT. As protein: CASSETQGAYTGELFF.

This chain connects TRBV2 to TRBJ2-3; the D gene is possibly TRBD2 (6 bases). Per germline, CDR1 SNHLY and CDR2 FYNNEI. With 6 bases removed from V and 0 bases from J, the gap between germline ends came to 19 bases. The CDR3 is 17 residues long. CDR3 protein: CASRALPGTESTDTQYF. Here the CDR3 DNA reads TGTGCCAGCAGAGCTTTACCCGGGACTGAGAGCACAGATACGCAGTATTTT.

The gene calls are TRBV5-4 and TRBJ2-1; 7 bases map to TRBD2. From germline, CDR1 is SGHNT and CDR2 YYREEE (reference sequence). CDR3 size: 14 residues. With V trimmed by 0 bases and J by 10 bases, 7 bases remained unmatched. The CDR3 bases are TGTGCCAGCAGCTTGGCCGGCGGGGGATGGGAGCAGTTCTTC. As protein: CASSLAGGGWEQFF.